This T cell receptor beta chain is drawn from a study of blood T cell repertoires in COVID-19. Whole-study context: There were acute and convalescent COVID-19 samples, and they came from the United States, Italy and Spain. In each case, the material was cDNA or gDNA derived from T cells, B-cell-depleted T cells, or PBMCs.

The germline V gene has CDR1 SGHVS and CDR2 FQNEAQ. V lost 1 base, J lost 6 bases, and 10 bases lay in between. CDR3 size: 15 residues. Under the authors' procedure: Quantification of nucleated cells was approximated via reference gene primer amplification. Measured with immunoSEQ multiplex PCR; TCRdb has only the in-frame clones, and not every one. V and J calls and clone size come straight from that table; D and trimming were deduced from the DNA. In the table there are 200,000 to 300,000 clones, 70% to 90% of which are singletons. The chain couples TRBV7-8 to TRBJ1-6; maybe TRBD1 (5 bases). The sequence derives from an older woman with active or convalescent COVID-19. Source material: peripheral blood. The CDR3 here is CASSLGGGTNSPLHF. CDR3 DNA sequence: TGTGCCAGCAGCTTAGGGGGAGGGACTAATTCACCCCTCCACTTT.